The 13 T cell receptor beta chains presented below share a single source sample, sequenced in a study of CD8 T cells in ankylosing spondylitis. The study's findings and limits: What appeared characteristic of ankylosing spondylitis blood was a TCR beta motif of eight highly homologous variants.

The antigens these receptors bind are not known. From the 5' RACE reads, TCRdb called clonotypes with MiXCR, one entry per CDR3 protein. The sample contains 670,000 or so distinct CDR3 sequences, around 20% of which appear only once. The sequenced sample consisted of blood, either unsorted or a sorted T cell fraction (not recorded which). These receptors were obtained from a male donor with ankylosing spondylitis.

This clonotype was seen only a few times. The chain combines TRBV18 with TRBJ2-3, with 10 bases that match TRBD2. Germline assignment: CDR1 KGHSH and CDR2 LQKENI. This CDR3 comprises 14 residues. The ends lost 0 bases at V and 6 bases at J; junction bases unmatched: 0. As DNA, the CDR3 is TGTGCCAGCTCACCACCGGGACTAGCGGATACGCAGTATTTT. It specifies CASSPPGLADTQYF.

The rearrangement links TRBV5-2 to TRBJ2-5. TRBV5-2 is recorded as a pseudogene. This CDR3 has 14 residues. The CDR3 here is CASSLGLGSETQYF. DNA for the CDR3: TGTGCCAGCAGCTTGGGGCTGGGGTCAGAGACCCAGTACTTC.

This clonotype was counted only a few times. The chain combines TRBV24-1 with TRBJ1-4; perhaps TRBD1 as D (5 bases). CDR1 is KGHDR and CDR2 is SFDVKD in the germline V gene. V lost 3 bases and J lost 7, with 14 bases in between. The CDR3 covers 15 residues. CDR3 region: CATSDPRDGGEKLFF. CDR3 in DNA: TGTGCCACCAGTGATCCAAGGGACGGGGGTGAAAAACTGTTTTTT.

The J gene is TRBJ2-1, the V gene TRBV6-5, with TRBD2 matching over 12 bases. This CDR3 contains 19 residues. Per the germline V gene, CDR1 is MNHEY and CDR2 is SVGAGI. V lost 3 bases and J lost 4; bases outside the gene matches: 13. CDR3 in DNA: TGTGCCAGCAGTTATTCGGAGACTAGCGGGAGAAGGTTGTACAATGAGCAGTTCTTC. Its translation: CASSYSETSGRRLYNEQFF.

This clonotype was detected only a few times. V usage is TRBV29-1 and J usage is TRBJ2-2; 13 bases agree with TRBD2. Germline assignment: CDR1 SQVTM and CDR2 ANQGSEA. With V trimmed by 4 bases and J by 4 bases, 0 bases remained unmatched. This CDR3 is built from 14 residues. For the CDR3, the DNA is TGCAGCGTTGGGACTAGCGGGAGCACCGGGGAGCTGTTTTTT. It yields the protein CSVGTSGSTGELFF.

The chain recombines TRBV18 with TRBJ1-6; D is possibly TRBD1 (5 bases). CDR1 KGHSH and CDR2 LQKENI come from the germline V gene. CDR3 length: 18 residues. Trimming took 5 bases from V and 0 from J, leaving 17 bases between them. The CDR3 nucleotides are TGTGCCAGCTCAGCCTACCGGGACGGGAGCTCCTATAATTCACCCCTCCACTTT. This gives the protein CASSAYRDGSSYNSPLHF. Variable domain in full (rest from reference TRBV18 and TRBJ1-6): NAGVMQNPRHLVRRRGQEARLRCSPMKGHSHVYWYRQLPEEGLKFMVYLQKENIIDESGMPKERFSAEFPKEGPSILRIQQVVRGDSAAYFCASSAYRDGSSYNSPLHFGNGTRLTVT.

The V and J genes are TRBV29-1 and TRBJ2-7, with a weak D call TRBD1 (6 bases). Trimming cost V 4 bases and J 6 bases, with 13 bases left between them. CDR3 length equals 12 residues. Germline CDR1 and CDR2: SQVTM and ANQGSEA. CDR3 amino acids: CSVGLGGTEQYF. The CDR3 DNA sequence: TGCAGCGTTGGTCTAGGGGGAACCGAGCAGTACTTC.

This clonotype occurred a few times. The gene calls are TRBV28 and TRBJ2-5; either TRBD1 or TRBD2 may supply D (6 bases each). Trimming stripped 3 bases from V and 9 bases from J, with 14 bases between. The CDR3 contains 13 residues. Germline loops: CDR1 MDHEN, CDR2 SYDVKM. Here the CDR3 DNA reads TGTGCCAGCAGTTTTCCCGATCGGGGGCCCCAGTACTTC. Its protein is CASSFPDRGPQYF.

In this sample, this clonotype turned up a few times. V gene TRBV20-1 combines with J gene TRBJ1-1, with D tentatively TRBD1 (5 bases). The V gene's germline CDR1 is DFQATT and CDR2 SNEGSKA (reference sequence). The CDR3 extends over 13 amino acids. V lost 6 bases, J lost 4 bases, and 15 bases lay in between. In DNA, the CDR3 is TGCAGTGCCATTCAAGCAAGGGGCACTGAAGCTTTCTTT. Translated: CSAIQARGTEAFF.

The chain couples TRBV4-1 to TRBJ1-1; no definite D call. Trimming took 0 bases from V and 5 from J, leaving 7 bases between them. The germline V gene has CDR1 MGHRA and CDR2 YSYEKL. The CDR3 covers 13 residues. CDR3 DNA: TGCGCCAGCAGCCAAGATCTTTGGACTGAAGCTTTCTTT. This codes for CASSQDLWTEAFF.

V is TRBV4-1 and J is TRBJ1-5, with TRBD1 as a possible D gene (5 bases). Trimming took 0 bases from V and 1 from J, leaving 16 bases between them. The V gene's germline CDR1 is MGHRA and CDR2 YSYEKL. The length of the CDR3 is 18 residues. CDR3 sequence (DNA): TGCGCCAGCAGCCAAGAACAGTCCGACAGATCGAGCAATCAGCCCCAGCATTTT. This codes for CASSQEQSDRSSNQPQHF.

CDR3 coding DNA: TGTGCCAGCAGTTTAAGGGGGCTAGGGGAGGACATTCAGTACTTC. This codes for CASSLRGLGEDIQYF. The chain links TRBV12-3 or TRBV12-4 to TRBJ2-4; possible D gene TRBD1, 7 bases. This CDR3 comprises 15 residues. Trimming removed 2 bases from V and 8 bases from J, with 16 bases in between.

This clonotype has just a few counts. The V and J genes are TRBV11-3 and TRBJ1-2; a possible D gene is TRBD1 (5 bases). The CDR3 totals 12 residues. V was shortened by 5 bases and J by 7 bases, with 11 bases between the two germline ends. Germline CDR1 is SGHNT and CDR2 is YENEEA. This CDR3 is CASSDSGSGYTF. The DNA of the CDR3 is TGTGCCAGCAGCGATTCAGGGTCTGGCTACACCTTC. Full variable domain (missing parts from reference TRBV11-3 and TRBJ1-2): EAGVVQSPRYKIIEKKQPVAFWCNPISGHNTLYWYLQNLGQGPELLIRYENEEAVDDSQLPKDRFSAERLKGVDSTLKIQPAELGDSAVYLCASSDSGSGYTFGSGTRLTVV.